These 2 T cell receptor beta chains were sequenced from one sample in a study of cytomegalovirus exposure and HLA in healthy donors. In the PCR, 60 Vbeta and 13 Jbeta primers were used. Some clones are missing from TCRdb's copy, which holds only in-frame ones; the method was immunoSEQ multiplex PCR. Across approximately 75,000 clones, the top ten clones capture roughly 0.9% of the sample. The specimen sequenced was PBMCs. These receptors came from a boy aged 5-17 years in good health and CMV-seronegative.

The chain recombines TRBV7-9 with TRBJ1-2, with D possibly matching TRBD1 (6 bases). The CDR3 has 16 amino acids. V lost 0 bases, J lost 0 bases, and 11 bases lay in between. The germline V gene has CDR1 SEHNR and CDR2 FQNEAQ (reference sequence). For the CDR3, the DNA is TGTGCCAGCAGCTTAGCCCGGGACACGACTAACTATGGCTACACCTTC. It encodes CASSLARDTTNYGYTF.

The chain combines TRBV7-9 with TRBJ2-7, with 8 bases identical to TRBD2. J lost 0 bases, V lost 4 bases, and 5 bases had no gene match. There are 15 residues in the CDR3. CDR1 is SEHNR, CDR2 FQNEAQ, per germline (reference sequence). This CDR3 reads CASSSGSGGSYEQYF. The CDR3 coding sequence is TGTGCCAGCAGCTCCGGGAGCGGGGGCTCCTACGAGCAGTACTTC.